This T cell receptor beta chain derives from a study of response to subunit inactivated influenza vaccine. Study conclusions and caveats: Authors suggested that a seasonal influenza vaccination recruits few new T cells each time.

This clonotype was counted only a few times. Its antigen is undetermined. A single record per CDR3 protein comes from TCRdb applying MiXCR to the RT-PCR reads. In the table there are fewer than 200,000 distinct CDR3 sequences, about 9% of which are singletons. This clonotype originated in a man in his fifties who received an inactivated influenza vaccine. The specimen was non-naive T cells sorted from PBMCs, collected on the day of vaccination.

The CDR3 nucleotides read TGTGCCATCTTTAGGACAGGGCCAGGGGGCAATGAGCAGTTCTTC. Translated: CAIFRTGPGGNEQFF. V and J are TRBV10-3 and TRBJ2-1; 8 bases map to TRBD1. V trimming: 8 bases; J trimming: 6 bases; junction bases outside the gene matches: 12. This CDR3 is built from 15 residues. From germline, CDR1 is ENHRY and CDR2 SYGVKD.